The 5 T cell receptor beta chains below were found in one sample sequenced in a study of T cell responses to AZD1222 COVID-19 vaccine. Sequencing was performed with immunoSEQ multiplex PCR; in TCRdb, only in-frame clones are kept and a portion is missing. The table shows 160,000 or so clones, with roughly nine tenths occurring only once. The sequencing here drew on peripheral blood, taken on day 0 of AZD1222 vaccination. The receptors shown here come from an adult in good health.

V and J are TRBV23-1 and TRBJ1-5; D not resolved. TRBV23-1 is given ORF status, its function remaining uncertain. V dropped 3 bases and J dropped 4 bases, with 16 bases sitting between them. CDR3 length: 16 residues. This chain's CDR3 is CASSHLGQPRNQPQHF. Here the CDR3 DNA reads TGCGCCAGCAGTCACCTGGGCCAACCACGGAATCAGCCCCAGCATTTT.

This clone was counted once. This chain links TRBV6-5 with TRBJ1-1; 9 bases agree with TRBD1. Per germline, CDR1 MNHEY and CDR2 SVGAGI. This CDR3 has 15 residues. V was pared by 4 bases and J by 11 bases, with 14 bases of the junction left unmatched. The CDR3 bases are TGTGCCAGCAGTTCTTGGGACAGGGACCTTATGCGGGCTTTCTTT. It is translated as CASSSWDRDLMRAFF.

This chain connects TRBV19 to TRBJ1-5; a possible D gene is TRBD1 (6 bases). The V end lost 1 base, the J end lost 6 bases, and 16 bases lay between the germline ends. This CDR3 has 16 amino acids. CDR1 and CDR2 (germline): LNHDA, SQIVND (reference sequence). CDR3 bases: TGTGCCAGTAGTATAGGAGGGGGGGGCCGAGGTCAGCCCCAGCATTTT. Residues: CASSIGGGGRGQPQHF.

The chain is built from TRBV7-8 and TRBJ1-5, with D perhaps TRBD1 (6 bases). This CDR3 has 13 residues. Trimming cost V 9 bases and J 4 bases, with 13 bases left between them. CDR1 and CDR2 (germline): SGHVS, FQNEAQ. CDR3 in DNA: TGTGCCAGTACGAAACAGGGAAATCAGCCCCAGCATTTT. Protein sequence: CASTKQGNQPQHF.

The chain joins TRBV30 to TRBJ2-7; D gene ambiguous. Trimming took off 3 bases at V and 2 bases at J, with 11 bases between the two ends. CDR3 length: 13 amino acids. CDR1 and CDR2 (germline): GTSNPN, SVGIG (reference sequence). The CDR3 region is CAWRAWMAYEQYF. Here the CDR3 DNA reads TGTGCCTGGAGGGCCTGGATGGCCTACGAGCAGTACTTC.